Listed below are T cell receptor beta chains from one sample, sequenced in a study of cytomegalovirus exposure and HLA in healthy donors. Method: immunoSEQ multiplex PCR; TCRdb's copy keeps in-frame clones and lacks some. The table has about 180,000 clones, approximately 82% seen once; the top ten hold around 1.2%. Input material: PBMCs. All receptors derive from a girl aged 2 to 10 in good health and CMV-seropositive. CDR3s include the opening cysteine and the closing phenylalanine or tryptophan. Each record gives: D gene, J gene, clone size, V gene, CDR3 DNA, CDR3 protein. The D gene is left open where the match is weak. Clone size, where shown, is once, few, many, or a class for clones that have expanded.

>NA|TRBJ2-3|NA|TRBV11-2
TGTGCCAGCCGCAGTCCGGGAGATACGCAGTATTTT
CASRSPGDTQYF
>TRBD1|TRBJ1-1|NA|TRBV19
TGTGCCAGTAGTATACAGGGGGAGAACACTGAAGCTTTCTTT
CASSIQGENTEAFF
>NA|TRBJ1-2|NA|TRBV6-6
TGTGCAAGCGGAGTAGGCTACACCTTC
CASGVGYTF
>TRBD2|TRBJ2-7|few|TRBV6-6
TGTGCCAGCAGAAGCGAGCGGGACTCTCCTTACGAGCAGTACTTC
CASRSERDSPYEQYF
>TRBD1|TRBJ2-7|NA|TRBV5-4
TGTGCCAGCAGCAAGGGACAGAACTACGAGCAGTACTTC
CASSKGQNYEQYF
>TRBD2|TRBJ2-3|NA|TRBV10-1
TGCGCCGGGTCCCCGATGGGGGGGGATCCAGATACGCAGTATTTT
CAGSPMGGDPDTQYF
>TRBD1|TRBJ1-4|NA|TRBV7-9
TGTGCCAGCAGCTGGGGCGGGACAGGGGGAGAAAAACTGTTTTTT
CASSWGGTGGEKLFF
>NA|TRBJ2-7|NA|TRBV30
TGTGCCTGGAGCCAGATCTACCAGGACGAGCAGTACTTC
CAWSQIYQDEQYF
>NA|TRBJ1-1|NA|TRBV28
TGTGCCAGCAGTTTGTTTCCGACTGAAGCTTTCTTT
CASSLFPTEAFF
>TRBD2|TRBJ2-1|NA|TRBV5-1
TGCGCCAGCAGCTGGACTAGCCAAAAACTTTACAATGAGCAGTTCTTC
CASSWTSQKLYNEQFF
>TRBD1|TRBJ2-7|NA|TRBV11-1
TGTGCCAGCAGCTTACGGACAGGGAGAACCTACGAGCAGTACTTC
CASSLRTGRTYEQYF
>NA|TRBJ2-7|once|TRBV5-6
TGTGCCAGCAGCTTGGTTTGGAGCGCGGGCAACGAGCAGTACTTC
CASSLVWSAGNEQYF
>TRBD1|TRBJ2-1|once|TRBV10-1
TGCGCCAGCAGCTCCCCCGGGACAGTCGGCGTCAATGAGCAGTTCTTC
CASSSPGTVGVNEQFF
>NA|TRBJ2-7|NA|TRBV13
TGTGCCAGCAGCATCTCGGGCCTAGCTCTCTCCTACGAGCAGTACTTC
CASSISGLALSYEQYF
>TRBD1|TRBJ1-1|few|TRBV6-5
TGTGCCAGCAGGAACAGGGGAGGCCCTGAAGCTTTCTTT
CASRNRGGPEAFF
>TRBD2|TRBJ2-3|NA|TRBV27
TGTGCCAGCATGGGGGGGGATACGCAGTATTTT
CASMGGDTQYF
>NA|TRBJ1-1|NA|TRBV6-6
TGTGCCAGCAGTTACTCATCAGGGTTTGCTGAAGCTTTCTTT
CASSYSSGFAEAFF
>NA|TRBJ1-5|NA|TRBV5-5
TGTGCCAGCAGCTTGGGCCAGAGCAATCAGCCCCAGCATTTT
CASSLGQSNQPQHF
>NA|TRBJ1-2|NA|TRBV10-3
TGTGCCATCAGGCCTACAGGGTCTAACTATGGCTACACCTTC
CAIRPTGSNYGYTF
>NA|TRBJ2-2|NA|TRBV11-2
TGTGCCAGCAGCTACAGGGACGGCGGGGAGCTGTTTTTT
CASSYRDGGELFF
>TRBD1|TRBJ1-5|once|TRBV27
TGTGCCAGCAGTCCGGGACAGTTACGCAATCAGCCCCAGCATTTT
CASSPGQLRNQPQHF
>NA|TRBJ1-1|few|TRBV9
TGTGCCAGCAGCGGAGACAGCTTCACTGAAGCTTTCTTT
CASSGDSFTEAFF
>TRBD1|TRBJ1-3|NA|TRBV5-1
TGCGCCAGCAGCCCAGCGACAGGGCCCTTCTCTGGAAACACCATATATTTT
CASSPATGPFSGNTIYF
>NA|TRBJ2-7|NA|TRBV2
TGTGCCAGCAGTACAGTCGAAGAAACCTACGAGCAGTACTTC
CASSTVEETYEQYF
>NA|TRBJ1-4|few|TRBV6-1
TGTGCCAGCAGTGGGGGGCCCGCAACTAATGAAAAACTGTTTTTT
CASSGGPATNEKLFF
>NA|TRBJ1-1|NA|TRBV28
TGTGCCAGCAGGTACTCACAGGGAACGCCGAACACTGAAGCTTTCTTT
CASRYSQGTPNTEAFF
>NA|TRBJ1-2|NA|TRBV5-1
TGCGCCAGCAGCCCGGCTCAGGGTAATGGCTACACCTTC
CASSPAQGNGYTF
>NA|TRBJ1-2|few|TRBV6-5
TGTGCCAGCAGTTACAGGAGCAGACTAAACTATGGCTACACCTTC
CASSYRSRLNYGYTF
>NA|TRBJ2-3|once|TRBV30
TGTGCCTGGAGGGACTGGACTAGCACAGATACGCAGTATTTT
CAWRDWTSTDTQYF
>NA|TRBJ1-2|NA|TRBV11-2
TGTGCCAGCACCCCTCGGCCAAGGGGGAATGATGGCTATGGCTACACCTTC
CASTPRPRGNDGYGYTF
>NA|TRBJ1-1|NA|TRBV5-5
TGTGCCAGCAGCTTGTGGCGGACTGAAGCTTTCTTT
CASSLWRTEAFF
>TRBD2|TRBJ2-2|NA|TRBV27
TGTGCCAGCAGACCTACCCTAGCGGGAGGGCCCGGGGAGCTGTTTTTT
CASRPTLAGGPGELFF
>TRBD1|TRBJ2-7|NA|TRBV27
TGTGCCAGCAGTCGGGGACAGGGCTACGAGCAGTACTTC
CASSRGQGYEQYF
>NA|TRBJ1-2|few|TRBV5-1
TGCGCCAGCAGCTTGGTGGGGGGGGCCATCCATGGCTACACCTTC
CASSLVGGAIHGYTF
>NA|TRBJ2-7|NA|TRBV6-1
TGTGCCAGCAGCCCCACTACGTACGAGCAGTACTTC
CASSPTTYEQYF
>NA|TRBJ1-2|NA|TRBV28
TGTGCCAGCAGTTCCGGGGGGCCTGAGAACTATGGCTACACCTTC
CASSSGGPENYGYTF
>NA|TRBJ2-7|NA|TRBV28
TGTGCCAGCAGCCGTGGGGAGTCGCCCTCTTTTTCCTACGAGCAGTACTTC
CASSRGESPSFSYEQYF
>TRBD2|TRBJ2-3|once|TRBV6-5
TGTGCCAGCAGGGACGGGGGGACCACAGATACGCAGTATTTT
CASRDGGTTDTQYF
>NA|TRBJ2-7|NA|TRBV15
TGTGCCACCAGCAGAGATTGGACGGGATCCTACGAGCAGTACTTC
CATSRDWTGSYEQYF
>NA|TRBJ1-2|few|TRBV27
TGTGCCAGCACAGGGACAACGGGGAACTATGGCTACACCTTC
CASTGTTGNYGYTF
>NA|TRBJ2-2|few|TRBV5-1
TGCGCCAGCAGCTTGGTTGCAGGGATGAGTACCACCGGGGAGCTGTTTTTT
CASSLVAGMSTTGELFF
>NA|TRBJ2-2|once|TRBV10-3
TGTGCCATCAGTGAGTCCGTAGCGAGCACCGGGGAGCTGTTTTTT
CAISESVASTGELFF
>TRBD1|TRBJ2-3|once|TRBV6-1
TGTGCCAGCAGGGGGACAGGCCGGGCGCAGTATTTT
CASRGTGRAQYF
>TRBD1|TRBJ1-2|NA|TRBV6-5
TGTGCCAGCAGTAGGACAGGGCGACTGCATGGCTACACCTTC
CASSRTGRLHGYTF
>NA|TRBJ2-3|NA|TRBV5-1
TGCGCCAGCAGCTTGGCCGAGAACAGGGTTGGAGATACGCAGTATTTT
CASSLAENRVGDTQYF
>TRBD1|TRBJ1-6|NA|TRBV5-1
TGCGCCAGCAGCCTCCAAGGACAGGGTGGTTCCAATTCACCCCTCCACTTT
CASSLQGQGGSNSPLHF
>NA|TRBJ1-3|NA|TRBV19
TGTGCCACTCAGGGGAGAGGGTTGATCTCTGGAAACACCATATATTTT
CATQGRGLISGNTIYF
>TRBD1|TRBJ1-6|NA|TRBV6-1
TGTGCCAGCAGTGAAGCGGGGACAGTCTATAATTCACCCCTCCACTTT
CASSEAGTVYNSPLHF
>NA|TRBJ2-1|NA|TRBV6-1
TGTGCCAGCAGTGATAAGAGGGCCCATGAGCAGTTCTTC
CASSDKRAHEQFF
>NA|TRBJ2-3|NA|TRBV5-4
TGTGCCAGCAGCGACGCCGGGACTTACCACGATACGCAGTATTTT
CASSDAGTYHDTQYF
>NA|TRBJ1-1|NA|TRBV19
TGTGCCAGTAGTGCTTCGTTCCAGGGGAAGGTTAGAATTGAAGCTTTCTTT
CASSASFQGKVRIEAFF
>TRBD1|TRBJ2-7|NA|TRBV30
TGTGCCTGGAGACAGGGGGCACTTGGCTACGAGCAGTACTTC
CAWRQGALGYEQYF
>TRBD1|TRBJ2-7|once|TRBV30
TGTGCCTCAAGTTTGGGACAGGCCGAAGAGCAGTACTTC
CASSLGQAEEQYF